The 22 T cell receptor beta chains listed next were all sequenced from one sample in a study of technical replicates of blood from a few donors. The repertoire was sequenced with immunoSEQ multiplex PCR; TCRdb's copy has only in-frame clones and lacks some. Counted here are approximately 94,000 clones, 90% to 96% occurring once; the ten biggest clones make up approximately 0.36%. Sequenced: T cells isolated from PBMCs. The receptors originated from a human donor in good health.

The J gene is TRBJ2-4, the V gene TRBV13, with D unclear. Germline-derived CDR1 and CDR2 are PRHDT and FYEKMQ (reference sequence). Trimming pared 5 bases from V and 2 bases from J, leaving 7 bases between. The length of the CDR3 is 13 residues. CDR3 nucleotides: TGTGCCAGCAGCCCCTCCCCCAAAAACATTCAGTACTTC. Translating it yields CASSPSPKNIQYF.

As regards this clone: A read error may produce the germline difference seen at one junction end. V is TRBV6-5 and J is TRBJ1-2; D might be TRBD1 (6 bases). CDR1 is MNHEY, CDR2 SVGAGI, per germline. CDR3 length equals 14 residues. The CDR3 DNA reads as TGTGCCAGCAGTTACACAGGGACTAATTATGGCTACACCTTC. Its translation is CASSYTGTNYGYTF.

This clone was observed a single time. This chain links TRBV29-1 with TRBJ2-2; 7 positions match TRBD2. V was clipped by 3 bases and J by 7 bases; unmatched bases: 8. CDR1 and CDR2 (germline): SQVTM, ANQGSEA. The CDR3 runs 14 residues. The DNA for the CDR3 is TGCAGCGTTGATAAAGTTGGGGGGGGCGGGGAGCTGTTTTTT. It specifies CSVDKVGGGGELFF.

The CDR3 loop is CASSQLPGLALNEQFF. In DNA, the CDR3 is TGTGCCAGTAGTCAACTGCCGGGACTAGCTCTCAATGAGCAGTTCTTC. The V and J genes are TRBV19 and TRBJ2-1, with TRBD2 matching over 9 bases. The CDR3 length is 16 residues. J lost 6 bases, V lost 5 bases, and 11 bases had no gene match. The germline gives CDR1 LNHDA, CDR2 SQIVND (reference sequence).

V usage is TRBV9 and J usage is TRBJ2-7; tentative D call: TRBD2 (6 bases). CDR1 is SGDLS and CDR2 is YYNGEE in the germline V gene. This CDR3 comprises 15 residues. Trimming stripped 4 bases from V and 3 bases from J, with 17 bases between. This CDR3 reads CASSLAPGLNYEQYF. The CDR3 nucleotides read TGTGCCAGCAGCCTAGCCCCGGGACTGAACTACGAGCAGTACTTC. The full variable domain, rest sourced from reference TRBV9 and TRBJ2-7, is DSGVTQTPKHLITATGQRVTLRCSPRSGDLSVYWYQQSLDQGLQFLIQYYNGEERAKGNILERFSAQQFPDLHSELNLSSLELGDSALYFCASSLAPGLNYEQYFGPGTRLTVT.

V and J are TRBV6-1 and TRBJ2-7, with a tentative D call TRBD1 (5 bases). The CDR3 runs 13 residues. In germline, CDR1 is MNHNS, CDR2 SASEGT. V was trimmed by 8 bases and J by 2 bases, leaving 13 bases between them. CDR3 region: CASGREGTYEQYF. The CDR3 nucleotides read TGTGCCAGCGGCAGGGAAGGGACCTACGAGCAGTACTTC.

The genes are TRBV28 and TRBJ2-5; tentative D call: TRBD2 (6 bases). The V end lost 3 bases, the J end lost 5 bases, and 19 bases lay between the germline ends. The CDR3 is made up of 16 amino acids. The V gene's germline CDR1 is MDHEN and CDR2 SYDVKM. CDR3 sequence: CASSFRDPGERETQYF. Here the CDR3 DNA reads TGTGCCAGCAGTTTCAGGGATCCGGGAGAGCGGGAGACCCAGTACTTC. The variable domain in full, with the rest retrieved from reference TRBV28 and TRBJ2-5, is DVKVTQSSRYLVKRTGEKVFLECVQDMDHENMFWYRQDPGLGLRLIYFSYDVKMKEKGDIPEGYSVSREKKERFSLILESASTNQTSMYLCASSFRDPGERETQYFGPGTRLLVL.

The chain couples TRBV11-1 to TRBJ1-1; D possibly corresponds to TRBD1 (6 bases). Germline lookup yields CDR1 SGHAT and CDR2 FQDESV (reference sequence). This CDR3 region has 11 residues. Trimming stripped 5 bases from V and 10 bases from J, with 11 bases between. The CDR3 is CASSPGVGAFF. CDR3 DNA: TGTGCCAGCAGCCCAGGGGTCGGAGCTTTCTTT.

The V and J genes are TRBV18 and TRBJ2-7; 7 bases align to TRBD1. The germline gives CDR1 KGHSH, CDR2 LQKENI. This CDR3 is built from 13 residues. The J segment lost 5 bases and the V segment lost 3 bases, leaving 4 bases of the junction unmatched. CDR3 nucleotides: TGTGCCAGCTCACCGACTACAGGGGACGAGCAGTACTTC. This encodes CASSPTTGDEQYF.

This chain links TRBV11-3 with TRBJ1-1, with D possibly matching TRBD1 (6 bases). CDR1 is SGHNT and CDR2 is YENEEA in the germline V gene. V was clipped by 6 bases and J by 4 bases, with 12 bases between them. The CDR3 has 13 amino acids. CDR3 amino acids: CASSQTGSTEAFF. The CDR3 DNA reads TGTGCCAGCAGTCAGACAGGATCCACTGAAGCTTTCTTT.

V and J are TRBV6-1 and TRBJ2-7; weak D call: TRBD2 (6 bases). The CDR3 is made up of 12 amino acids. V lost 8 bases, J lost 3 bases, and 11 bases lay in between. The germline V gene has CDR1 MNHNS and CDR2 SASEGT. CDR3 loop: CASGLTSYEQYF. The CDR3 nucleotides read TGTGCCAGCGGTTTGACTAGCTACGAGCAGTACTTC.

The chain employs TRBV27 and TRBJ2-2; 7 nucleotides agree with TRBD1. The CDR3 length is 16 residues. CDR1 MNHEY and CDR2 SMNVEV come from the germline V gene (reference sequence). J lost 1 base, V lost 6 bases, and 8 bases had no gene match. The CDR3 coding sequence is TGTGCCAGCAGCTATACAGGGGATGTGAACACCGGGGAGCTGTTTTTT. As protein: CASSYTGDVNTGELFF.

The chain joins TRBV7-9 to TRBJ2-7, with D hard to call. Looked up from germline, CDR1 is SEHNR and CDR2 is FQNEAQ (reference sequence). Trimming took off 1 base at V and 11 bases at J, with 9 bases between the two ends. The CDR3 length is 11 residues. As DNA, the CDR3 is TGTGCCAGCAGCTTAGGGTTACGGGAGTACTTC. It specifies CASSLGLREYF.

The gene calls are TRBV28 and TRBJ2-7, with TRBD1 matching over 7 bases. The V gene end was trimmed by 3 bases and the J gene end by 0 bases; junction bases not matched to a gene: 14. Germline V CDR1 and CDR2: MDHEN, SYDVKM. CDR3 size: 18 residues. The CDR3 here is CASSFIGTAILSSYEQYF. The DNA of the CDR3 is TGTGCCAGCAGTTTCATCGGGACAGCTATCCTCAGCTCCTACGAGCAGTACTTC.

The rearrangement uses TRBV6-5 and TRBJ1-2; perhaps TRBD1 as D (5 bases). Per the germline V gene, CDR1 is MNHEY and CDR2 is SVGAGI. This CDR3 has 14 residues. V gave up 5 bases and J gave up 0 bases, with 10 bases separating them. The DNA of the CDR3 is TGTGCCAGCAGTCGCGGGGGGGCTAACTATGGCTACACCTTC. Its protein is CASSRGGANYGYTF.

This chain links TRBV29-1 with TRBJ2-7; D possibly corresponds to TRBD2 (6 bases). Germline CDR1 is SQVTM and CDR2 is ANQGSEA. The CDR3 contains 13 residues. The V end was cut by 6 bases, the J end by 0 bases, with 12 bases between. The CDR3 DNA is TGCAGCGTCACGGGACTGGGCTCCTACGAGCAGTACTTC. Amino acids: CSVTGLGSYEQYF.

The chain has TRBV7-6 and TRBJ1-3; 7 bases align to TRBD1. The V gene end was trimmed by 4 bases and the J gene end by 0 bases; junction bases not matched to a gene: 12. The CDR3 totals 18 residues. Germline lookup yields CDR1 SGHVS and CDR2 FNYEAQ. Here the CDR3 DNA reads TGTGCCAGCAGCTATTTAATTGGACAGGCCAGCTCTGGAAACACCATATATTTT. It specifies CASSYLIGQASSGNTIYF.

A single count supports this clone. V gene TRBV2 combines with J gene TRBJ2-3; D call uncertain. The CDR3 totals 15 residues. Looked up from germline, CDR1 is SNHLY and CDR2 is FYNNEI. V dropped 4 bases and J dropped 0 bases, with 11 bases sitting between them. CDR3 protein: CASSGEGRSTDTQYF. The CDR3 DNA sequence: TGTGCCAGCAGTGGCGAAGGCAGGAGCACAGATACGCAGTATTTT.

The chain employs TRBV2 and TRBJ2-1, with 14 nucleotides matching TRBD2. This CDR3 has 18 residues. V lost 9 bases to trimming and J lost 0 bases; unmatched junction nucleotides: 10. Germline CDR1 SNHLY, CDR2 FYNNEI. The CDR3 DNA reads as TGTGCCAGAATAGCCGGACTAGCGGGAGGATACTCCTACAATGAGCAGTTCTTC. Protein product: CARIAGLAGGYSYNEQFF.

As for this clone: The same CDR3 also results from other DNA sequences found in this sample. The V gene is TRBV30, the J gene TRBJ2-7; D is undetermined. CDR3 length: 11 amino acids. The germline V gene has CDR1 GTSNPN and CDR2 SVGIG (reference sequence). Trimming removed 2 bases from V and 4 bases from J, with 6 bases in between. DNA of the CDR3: TGTGCCTGGAGTTCCGGTTACGAGCAGTACTTC. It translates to CAWSSGYEQYF.

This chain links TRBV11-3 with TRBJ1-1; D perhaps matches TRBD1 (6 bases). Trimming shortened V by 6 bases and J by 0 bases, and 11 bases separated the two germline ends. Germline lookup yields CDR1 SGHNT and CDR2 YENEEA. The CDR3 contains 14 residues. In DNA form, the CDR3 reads TGTGCCAGCAGATGGACAGCAATGAACACTGAAGCTTTCTTT. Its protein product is CASRWTAMNTEAFF.

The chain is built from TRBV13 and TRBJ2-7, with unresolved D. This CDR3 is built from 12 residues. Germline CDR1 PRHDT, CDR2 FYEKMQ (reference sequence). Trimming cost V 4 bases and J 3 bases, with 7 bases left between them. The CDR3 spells CASSSTGYEQYF. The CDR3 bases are TGTGCCAGCAGCTCCACGGGCTACGAGCAGTACTTC.